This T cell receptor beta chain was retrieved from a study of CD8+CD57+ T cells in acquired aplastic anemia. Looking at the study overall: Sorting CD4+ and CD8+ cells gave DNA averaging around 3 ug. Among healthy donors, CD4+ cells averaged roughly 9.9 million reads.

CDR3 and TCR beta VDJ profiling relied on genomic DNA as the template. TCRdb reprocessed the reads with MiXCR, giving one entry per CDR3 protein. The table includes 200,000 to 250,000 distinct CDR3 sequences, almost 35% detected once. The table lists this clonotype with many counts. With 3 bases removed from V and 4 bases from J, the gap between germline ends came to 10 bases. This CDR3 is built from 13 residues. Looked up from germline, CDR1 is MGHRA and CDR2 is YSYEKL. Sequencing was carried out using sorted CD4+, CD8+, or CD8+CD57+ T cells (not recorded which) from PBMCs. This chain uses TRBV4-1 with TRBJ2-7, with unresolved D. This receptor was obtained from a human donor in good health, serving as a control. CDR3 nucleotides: TGCGCCAGCAGCCAGGGCCCTACTTACGAGCAGTACTTC. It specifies CASSQGPTYEQYF.